Included here is one T cell receptor beta chain sequence, with context. Without the conserved terminal phenylalanine or tryptophan, this CDR3 likely stems from a read error. The limits of the CDR3 on the DNA are not certain, so only TCRdb's listed CDR3 is given. From the reads, TCRdb called clonotypes with MiXCR, one entry per CDR3 protein. The data contain about 330,000 distinct CDR3 sequences, 9.5% of them singletons. This sample was taken from a study of T cell repertoires in cytomegalovirus infection. The CDR3 comprises 13 residues, both ends counted. CDR1 and CDR2 from the germline V gene are SGHVS and FQNEAQ.

Specimen: PBMCs. The chain recombines TRBV7-8 with TRBJ2-7. The receptor's source is a human donor in good health (CMV status not recorded). Some clones in this sample may be carry-over from other donors' samples. CDR3 residues: CASSFRWAYEQYL.